The 5 T cell receptor beta chains given below trace back to one sample, sequenced in a study of OX40 agonist ivuxolimab in advanced cancers. The protocol was immunoSEQ multiplex PCR, while the TCRdb copy is restricted to in-frame clones and leaves out a portion. The table records fewer than 85,000 clones, 80% to 95% of them present only once. Material: CD4+ or CD8+ T cells sorted from blood, obtained in a trial of the OX40 agonist ivuxolimab. These receptors were collected from an adult with an advanced solid tumor such as melanoma, head and neck, liver or kidney cancer.

The chain combines TRBV4-1 with TRBJ1-4; the D is unclear. Germline assignment: CDR1 MGHRA and CDR2 YSYEKL. The V gene lost 4 bases and the J gene lost 0 bases, with 6 bases spanning the gap. The CDR3 is 14 residues long. The CDR3 loop reads CASSRGSTNEKLFF. The CDR3 nucleotides are TGCGCCAGCAGCCGAGGGTCAACTAATGAAAAACTGTTTTTT.

This chain joins TRBV2 and TRBJ2-2; TRBD1 agrees at 8 bases. V shed 1 base and J 6 bases; nucleotides not matched to a gene: 4. The V gene's germline CDR1 is SNHLY and CDR2 FYNNEI. The CDR3 is 15 residues long. CDR3 sequence: CASSEEEQGAGELFF. The CDR3 DNA is TGTGCCAGCAGTGAAGAGGAACAGGGGGCCGGGGAGCTGTTTTTT.

The gene calls are TRBV29-1 and TRBJ2-6; no firm D call. This CDR3 comprises 13 residues. Germline V gene lookup returns CDR1 SQVTM and CDR2 ANQGSEA. The V end lost 4 bases, the J end lost 0 bases, and 4 bases lay between the germline ends. CDR3 in amino acids: CSVVVSGANVLTF. CDR3 nucleotides: TGCAGCGTTGTAGTCTCTGGGGCCAACGTCCTGACTTTC.

The rearrangement uses TRBV10-2 and TRBJ1-5; TRBD1 aligns across 8 bases. The germline V gene encodes CDR1 WSHSY and CDR2 SAAADI. V lost 6 bases, J lost 6 bases, and 4 bases stayed unmatched. The CDR3 covers 13 residues. CDR3 amino acids: CASSQGAAQPQHF. The DNA of the CDR3 is TGCGCCAGCAGCCAGGGGGCAGCTCAGCCCCAGCATTTT.

The J gene is TRBJ2-5, the V gene TRBV7-3; 10 bases are shared with TRBD2. The CDR3 is 15 residues long. With 5 bases clipped from V and 5 bases from J, the junction kept 8 bases outside the gene matches. The germline V gene encodes CDR1 SGHTA and CDR2 FQGTGA. The CDR3 DNA reads as TGTGCCAGCAGCCTACTAGCGGGAACTCCGGAGACCCAGTACTTC. Protein sequence: CASSLLAGTPETQYF.